The TCR beta chain described here comes from a study of Graves' ophthalmopathy and Graves' hyperthyroidism. Study-wide findings and caveats: The majority of expanded thyroid clonotypes above 0.001 frequency also occurred in blood. Separation of ophthalmopathy from stable hyperthyroidism was achieved by a 13-signature model, at about 89% sensitivity and approximately 81% specificity.

RNA transcripts served as template for amplifying TCR beta CDR3 sequences. The workflow started with a first-round RT-PCR run with HTBI primers and then moved on to a second-round multiplex PCR. TCRdb reprocessed the multiplex PCR reads with MiXCR, giving one entry per CDR3 protein. The sample contains some 250,000 distinct CDR3 sequences, around 42% of which appear only once. About this clonotype itself: Antigen: not known.

Germline CDR1 SGDLS, CDR2 YYNGEE. The CDR3 length is 14 residues. The V end lost 3 bases, the J end lost 7 bases, and 11 bases lay between the germline ends. The chain joins TRBV9 to TRBJ1-6, with a tentative D call TRBD1 (5 bases). The TCR sequence derives from an adult man with Graves' ophthalmopathy. The sample was peripheral blood. The CDR3 DNA reads TGTGCCAGCAGCGAGGGGACGCTCAATTCACCCCTCCACTTT. As protein: CASSEGTLNSPLHF.